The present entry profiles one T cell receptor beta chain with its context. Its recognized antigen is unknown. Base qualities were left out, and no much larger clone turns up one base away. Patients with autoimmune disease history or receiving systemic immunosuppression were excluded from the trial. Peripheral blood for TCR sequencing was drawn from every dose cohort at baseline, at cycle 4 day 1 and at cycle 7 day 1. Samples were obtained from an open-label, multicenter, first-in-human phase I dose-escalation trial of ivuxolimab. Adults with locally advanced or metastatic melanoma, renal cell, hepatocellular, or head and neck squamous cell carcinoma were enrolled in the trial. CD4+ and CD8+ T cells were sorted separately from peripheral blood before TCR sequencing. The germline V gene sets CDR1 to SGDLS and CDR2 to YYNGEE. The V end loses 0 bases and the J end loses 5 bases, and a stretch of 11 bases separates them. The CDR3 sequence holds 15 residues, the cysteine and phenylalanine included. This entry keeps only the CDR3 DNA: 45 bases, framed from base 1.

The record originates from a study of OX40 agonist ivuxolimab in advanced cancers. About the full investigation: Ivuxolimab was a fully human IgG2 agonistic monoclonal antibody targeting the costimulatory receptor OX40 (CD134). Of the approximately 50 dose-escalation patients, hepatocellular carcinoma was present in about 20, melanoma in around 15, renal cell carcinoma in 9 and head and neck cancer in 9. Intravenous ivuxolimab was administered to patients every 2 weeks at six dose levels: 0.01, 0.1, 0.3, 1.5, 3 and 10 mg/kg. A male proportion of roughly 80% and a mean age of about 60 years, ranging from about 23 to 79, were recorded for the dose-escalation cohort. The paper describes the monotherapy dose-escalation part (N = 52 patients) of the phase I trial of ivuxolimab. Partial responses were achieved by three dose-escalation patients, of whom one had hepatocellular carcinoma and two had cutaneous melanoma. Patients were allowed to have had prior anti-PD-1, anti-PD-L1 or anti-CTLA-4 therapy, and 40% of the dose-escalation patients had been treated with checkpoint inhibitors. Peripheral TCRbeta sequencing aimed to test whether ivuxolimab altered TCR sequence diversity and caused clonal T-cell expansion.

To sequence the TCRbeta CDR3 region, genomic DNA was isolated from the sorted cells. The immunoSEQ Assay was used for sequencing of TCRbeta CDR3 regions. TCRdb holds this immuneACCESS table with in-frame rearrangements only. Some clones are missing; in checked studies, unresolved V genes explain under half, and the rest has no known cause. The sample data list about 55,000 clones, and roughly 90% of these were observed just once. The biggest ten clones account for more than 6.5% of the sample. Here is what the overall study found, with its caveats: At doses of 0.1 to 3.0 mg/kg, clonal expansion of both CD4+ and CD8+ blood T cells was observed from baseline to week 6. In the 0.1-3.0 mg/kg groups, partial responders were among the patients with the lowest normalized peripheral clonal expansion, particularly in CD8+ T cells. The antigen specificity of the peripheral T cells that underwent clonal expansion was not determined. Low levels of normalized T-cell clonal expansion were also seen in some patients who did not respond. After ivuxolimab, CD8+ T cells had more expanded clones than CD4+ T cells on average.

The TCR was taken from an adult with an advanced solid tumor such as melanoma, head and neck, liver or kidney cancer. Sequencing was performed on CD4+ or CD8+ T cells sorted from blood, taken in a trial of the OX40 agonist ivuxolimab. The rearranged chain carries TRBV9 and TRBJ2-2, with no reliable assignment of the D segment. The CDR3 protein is CASSVARTDTGELFF. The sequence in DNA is TGTGCCAGCAGCGTAGCCCGGACCGATACCGGGGAGCTGTTTTTT.